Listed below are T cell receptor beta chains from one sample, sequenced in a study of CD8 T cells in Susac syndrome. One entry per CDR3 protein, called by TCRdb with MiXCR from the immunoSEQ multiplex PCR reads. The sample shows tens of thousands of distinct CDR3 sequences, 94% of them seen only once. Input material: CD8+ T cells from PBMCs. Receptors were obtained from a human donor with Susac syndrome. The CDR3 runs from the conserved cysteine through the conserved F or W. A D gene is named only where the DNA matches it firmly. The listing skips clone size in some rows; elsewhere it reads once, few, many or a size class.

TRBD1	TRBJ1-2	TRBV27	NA	CASSSPTGKGYTF	TGTGCCAGCAGTTCCCCGACAGGGAAGGGCTACACCTTC
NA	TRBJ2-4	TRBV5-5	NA	CASSLNKNIQYF	TGTGCCAGCAGCTTGAATAAAAACATTCAGTACTTC
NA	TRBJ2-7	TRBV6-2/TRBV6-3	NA	CASSYRQGSHEQYF	TGTGCCAGCAGTTACCGGCAGGGAAGCCACGAGCAGTACTTC
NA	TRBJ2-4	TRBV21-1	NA	CASSKSGKGGAWDIQYF	TGTGCCAGCAGCAAGTCGGGAAAGGGGGGCGCGTGGGACATTCAGTACTTC
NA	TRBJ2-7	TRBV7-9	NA	CASGGGWGLEQYF	TGTGCCAGCGGGGGAGGTTGGGGTCTCGAGCAGTACTTC
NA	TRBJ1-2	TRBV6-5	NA	CASSYRIDWRYGYTF	TGTGCCAGCAGTTACAGAATTGACTGGCGCTATGGCTACACCTTC
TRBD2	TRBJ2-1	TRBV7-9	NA	CASSSGLATYNEQFF	TGTGCCAGCAGCTCCGGACTAGCGACCTACAATGAGCAGTTCTTC
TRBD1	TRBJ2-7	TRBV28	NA	CASSSPRGTGDYEQYF	TGTGCCAGCAGTTCCCCTCGAGGGACAGGGGACTACGAGCAGTACTTC
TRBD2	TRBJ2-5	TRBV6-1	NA	CASNLAGGETQYF	TGTGCCAGCAACCTGGCGGGGGGAGAGACCCAGTACTTC
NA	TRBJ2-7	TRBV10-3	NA	CAITKDGTYEQYF	TGTGCCATCACTAAAGACGGAACCTACGAGCAGTACTTC
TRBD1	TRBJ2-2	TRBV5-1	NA	CASRSGTGNTGELFF	TGCGCCAGCAGATCCGGGACAGGGAACACCGGGGAGCTGTTTTTT
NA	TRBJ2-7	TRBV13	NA	CASSSGVRYEQYF	TGTGCCAGCAGCTCAGGGGTACGATACGAGCAGTACTTC
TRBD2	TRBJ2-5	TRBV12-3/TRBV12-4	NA	CASSFDGGQETQYF	TGTGCCAGCAGTTTTGACGGGGGGCAAGAGACCCAGTACTTC
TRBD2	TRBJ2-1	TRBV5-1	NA	CASSSGGRTSGDDNEQFF	TGCGCCAGCAGCTCGGGGGGACGGACTAGCGGGGACGACAATGAGCAGTTCTTC
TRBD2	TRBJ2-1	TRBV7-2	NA	CASRETSGASYNEQFF	TGTGCCAGCAGGGAGACTAGCGGGGCCTCCTACAATGAGCAGTTCTTC
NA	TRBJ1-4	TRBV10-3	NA	CAISEPTGGATNEKLFF	TGTGCCATCAGTGAGCCGACAGGCGGTGCAACTAATGAAAAACTGTTTTTT
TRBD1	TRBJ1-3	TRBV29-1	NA	CSAPGQGSSGNTIYF	TGCAGCGCCCCGGGACAGGGAAGTTCTGGAAACACCATATATTTT
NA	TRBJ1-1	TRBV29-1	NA	CSVEVLEAFF	TGCAGCGTTGAGGTACTTGAAGCTTTCTTT
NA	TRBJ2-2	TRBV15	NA	CATSSRGTGELFF	TGTGCCACCAGCAGTAGGGGCACCGGGGAGCTGTTTTTT
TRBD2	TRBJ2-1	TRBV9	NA	CASSPSGTTYNEQFF	TGTGCCAGCAGCCCCAGCGGGACTACCTACAATGAGCAGTTCTTC
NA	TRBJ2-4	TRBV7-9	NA	CASSPLPAGIEIQYF	TGTGCCAGCAGCCCCCTCCCCGCGGGGATAGAGATTCAGTACTTC
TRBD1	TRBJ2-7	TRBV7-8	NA	CASSPGDRVYEQYF	TGTGCCAGCAGCCCCGGCGACAGGGTCTACGAGCAGTACTTC
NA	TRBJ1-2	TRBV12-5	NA	CASGGKAYGYTF	TGTGCTAGTGGGGGGAAGGCCTATGGCTACACCTTC
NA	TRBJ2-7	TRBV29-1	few	CSASISDRPYEQYF	TGCAGCGCCTCAATATCGGACAGACCCTACGAGCAGTACTTC
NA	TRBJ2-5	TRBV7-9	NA	CASRGKTVGEETQYF	TGTGCCAGCAGGGGAAAAACGGTTGGTGAAGAGACCCAGTACTTC
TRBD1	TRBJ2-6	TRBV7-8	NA	CASEGGTGSGANVLTF	TGTGCCAGCGAAGGGGGGACAGGTTCTGGGGCCAACGTCCTGACTTTC
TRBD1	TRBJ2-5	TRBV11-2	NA	CASSAGQGKTQYF	TGTGCCAGCAGCGCGGGACAGGGAAAGACCCAGTACTTC
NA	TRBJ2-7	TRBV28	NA	CASSLLDRSYEQYF	TGTGCCAGCAGTCTCCTGGACCGCTCCTACGAGCAGTACTTC
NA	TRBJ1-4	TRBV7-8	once	CASSSSRGQGSDEKLFF	TGTGCCAGCAGCTCGTCGCGAGGGCAGGGGTCTGATGAAAAACTGTTTTTT
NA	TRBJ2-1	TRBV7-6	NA	CASSLGGIHNEQFF	TGTGCCAGCAGCTTAGGAGGCATACACAATGAGCAGTTCTTC
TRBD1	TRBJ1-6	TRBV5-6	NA	CASSFRGTANSPLHF	TGTGCCAGCAGTTTCCGAGGGACAGCCAATTCACCCCTCCACTTT
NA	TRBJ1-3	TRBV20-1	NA	CSARVASSGNTIYF	TGCAGTGCTAGAGTGGCGAGCTCTGGAAACACCATATATTTT
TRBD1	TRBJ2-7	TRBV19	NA	CASSMTGVTYEQYF	TGTGCCAGTAGTATGACAGGGGTGACCTACGAGCAGTACTTC
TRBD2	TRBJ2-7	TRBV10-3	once	CAIRAGELREQYF	TGTGCCATCCGGGCGGGGGAGCTAAGGGAGCAGTACTTC
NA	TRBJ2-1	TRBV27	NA	CASSPPAGSSYNEQFF	TGTGCCAGCAGTCCTCCGGCAGGAAGCTCCTACAATGAGCAGTTCTTC
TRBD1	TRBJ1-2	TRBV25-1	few	CASRDRVRGYTF	TGTGCCAGCCGGGACAGGGTGCGTGGCTACACCTTC
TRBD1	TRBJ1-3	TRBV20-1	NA	CSARTGGGGNTIYF	TGCAGTGCTAGAACAGGGGGCGGTGGAAACACCATATATTTT
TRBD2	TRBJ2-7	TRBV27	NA	CASTGGPTYEQYF	TGTGCCAGCACGGGGGGGCCTACCTACGAGCAGTACTTC
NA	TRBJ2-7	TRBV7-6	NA	CASSSNKDEQYF	TGTGCCAGCAGTTCGAACAAAGACGAGCAGTACTTC
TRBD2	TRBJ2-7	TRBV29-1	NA	CSVILAGGPEEQYF	TGCAGCGTCATCTTAGCGGGGGGGCCTGAGGAGCAGTACTTC
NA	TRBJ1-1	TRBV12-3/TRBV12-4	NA	CASSNRRLGNTEAFF	TGTGCCAGCAGTAACAGGCGACTAGGGAACACTGAAGCTTTCTTT
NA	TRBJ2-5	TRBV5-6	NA	CASSLGTTGTQYF	TGTGCCAGCAGCTTGGGGACCACCGGGACCCAGTACTTC
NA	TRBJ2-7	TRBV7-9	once	CASSPSSGSHEQYF	TGTGCCAGCAGTCCTTCGAGCGGCAGCCACGAGCAGTACTTC
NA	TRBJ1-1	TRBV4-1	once	CASSQGSWQRSEAFF	TGCGCCAGCAGCCAAGGTAGCTGGCAAAGGAGTGAAGCTTTCTTT
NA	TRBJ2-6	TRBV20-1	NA	CSASGAGANVLTF	TGCAGTGCTAGCGGGGCTGGGGCCAACGTCCTGACTTTC
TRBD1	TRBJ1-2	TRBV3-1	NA	CASSRPGTGGARYGYTF	TGTGCCAGCAGCCGGCCCGGGACAGGGGGCGCGCGGTATGGCTACACCTTC
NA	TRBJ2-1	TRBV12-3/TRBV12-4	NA	CASSLPQFNNEQFF	TGTGCCAGCAGTTTGCCCCAGTTCAACAATGAGCAGTTCTTC
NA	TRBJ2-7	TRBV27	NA	CASSFYQSSYEQYF	TGTGCCAGCAGTTTTTATCAGAGCTCCTACGAGCAGTACTTC
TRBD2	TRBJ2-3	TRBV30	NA	CAWGGLAGSRDTQYF	TGTGCCTGGGGGGGACTAGCGGGAAGCAGAGATACGCAGTATTTT
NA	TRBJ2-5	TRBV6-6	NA	CASSYSTGSAQYF	TGTGCCAGCAGTTACTCAACGGGATCGGCCCAGTACTTC
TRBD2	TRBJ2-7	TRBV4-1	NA	CASSQAPLAGEGYEQYF	TGCGCCAGCAGCCAAGCACCACTAGCGGGGGAGGGCTACGAGCAGTACTTC
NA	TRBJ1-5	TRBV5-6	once	CASSRNRVHQPQHF	TGTGCCAGCAGTCGAAACAGGGTCCATCAGCCCCAGCATTTT
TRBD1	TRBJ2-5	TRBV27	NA	CASTPPGQRYQETQYF	TGTGCCAGCACCCCTCCGGGACAGAGGTACCAAGAGACCCAGTACTTC